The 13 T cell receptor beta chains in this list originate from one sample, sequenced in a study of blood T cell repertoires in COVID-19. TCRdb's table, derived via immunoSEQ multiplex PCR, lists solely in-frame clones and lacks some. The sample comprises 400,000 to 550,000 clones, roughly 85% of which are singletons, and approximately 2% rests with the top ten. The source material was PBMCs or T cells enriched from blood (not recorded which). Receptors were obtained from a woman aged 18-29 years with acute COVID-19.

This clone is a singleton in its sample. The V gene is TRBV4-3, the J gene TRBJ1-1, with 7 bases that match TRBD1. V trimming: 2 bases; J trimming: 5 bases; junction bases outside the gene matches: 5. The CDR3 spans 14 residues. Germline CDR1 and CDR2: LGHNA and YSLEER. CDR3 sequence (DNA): TGCGCCAGCAGCCAAACCCCAGGGGGGACTGAAGCTTTCTTT. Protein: CASSQTPGGTEAFF.

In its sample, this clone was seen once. CDR3 in amino acids: CASSLGTGPWTSGSRDEQFF. The CDR3 DNA follows: TGTGCCAGCAGTCTCGGGACGGGACCCTGGACTAGCGGGAGTAGGGATGAGCAGTTCTTC. The gene calls are TRBV6-2 or TRBV6-3 and TRBJ2-1, with TRBD2 matching 13 bases. The germline V gene has CDR1 MNHEY and CDR2 SVGEGT. V trimming: 5 bases; J trimming: 8 bases; junction bases outside the gene matches: 21. This CDR3 is 20 amino acids long.

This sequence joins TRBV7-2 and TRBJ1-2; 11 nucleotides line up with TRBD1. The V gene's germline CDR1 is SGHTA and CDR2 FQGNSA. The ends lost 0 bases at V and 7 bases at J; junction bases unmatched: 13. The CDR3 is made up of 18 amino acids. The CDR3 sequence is CASSLATTGTGGLFGYTF. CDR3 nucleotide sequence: TGTGCCAGCAGCTTAGCCACCACCGGGACAGGGGGTTTATTTGGCTACACCTTC.

CDR3 DNA sequence: TGTGCCAGCAGCTCCCACTGGACAGGTCTAGATTATGGCTACACCTTC. Its translation: CASSSHWTGLDYGYTF. This chain links TRBV21-1 with TRBJ1-2; the D call of TRBD1 is as the table states it, not checked on the DNA. TRBV21-1 is termed a pseudogene. CDR3 size: 16 residues.

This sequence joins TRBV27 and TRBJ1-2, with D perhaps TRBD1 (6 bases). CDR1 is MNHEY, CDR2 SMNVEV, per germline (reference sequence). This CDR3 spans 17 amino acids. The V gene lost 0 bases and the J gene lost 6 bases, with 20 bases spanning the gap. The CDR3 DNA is TGTGCCAGCAGTTTATCAAGGACAGAACTGTATTTGGATGGCTACACCTTC. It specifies CASSLSRTELYLDGYTF.

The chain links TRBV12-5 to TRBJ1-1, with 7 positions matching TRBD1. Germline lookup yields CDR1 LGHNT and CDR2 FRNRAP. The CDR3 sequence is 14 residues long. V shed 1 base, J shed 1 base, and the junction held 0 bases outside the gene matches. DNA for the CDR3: TGTGCTAGTGGTTTGGACAGGGGGAACACTGAAGCTTTCTTT. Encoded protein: CASGLDRGNTEAFF.

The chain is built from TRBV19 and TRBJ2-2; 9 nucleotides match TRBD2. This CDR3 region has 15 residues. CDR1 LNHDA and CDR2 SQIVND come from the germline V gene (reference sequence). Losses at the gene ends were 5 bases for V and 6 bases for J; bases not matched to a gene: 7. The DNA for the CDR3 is TGTGCCAGTAGTTCGGGCGCGGGGGGGGCCGGGGAGCTGTTTTTT. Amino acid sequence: CASSSGAGGAGELFF.

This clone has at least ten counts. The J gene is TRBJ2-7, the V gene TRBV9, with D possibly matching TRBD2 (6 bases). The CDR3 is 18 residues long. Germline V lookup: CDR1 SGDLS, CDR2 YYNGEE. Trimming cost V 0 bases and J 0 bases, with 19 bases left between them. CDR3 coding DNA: TGTGCCAGCAGCGTAGGGGGCTTGAGCGGGTCATACTCCTACGAGCAGTACTTC. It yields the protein CASSVGGLSGSYSYEQYF.

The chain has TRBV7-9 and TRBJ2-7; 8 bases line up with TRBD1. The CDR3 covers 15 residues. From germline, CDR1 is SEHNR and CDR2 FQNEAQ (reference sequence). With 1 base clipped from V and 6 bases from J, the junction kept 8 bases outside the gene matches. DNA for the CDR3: TGTGCCAGCAGCTTAGAAGGGACAGGCGGGCGCGAGCAGTACTTC. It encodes CASSLEGTGGREQYF.

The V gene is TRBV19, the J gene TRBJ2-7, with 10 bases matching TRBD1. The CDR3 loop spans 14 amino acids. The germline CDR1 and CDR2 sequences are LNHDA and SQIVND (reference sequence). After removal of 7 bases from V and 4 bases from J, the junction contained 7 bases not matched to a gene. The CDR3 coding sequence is TGTGCCAGTAACCAAATGGGACAGGGGTACGAGCAGTACTTC. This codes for CASNQMGQGYEQYF.

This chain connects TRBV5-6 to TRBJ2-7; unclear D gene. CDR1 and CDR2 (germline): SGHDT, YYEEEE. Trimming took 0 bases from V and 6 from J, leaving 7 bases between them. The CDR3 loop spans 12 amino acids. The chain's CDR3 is CASSLEASEQYF. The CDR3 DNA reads TGTGCCAGCAGCTTGGAAGCTTCCGAGCAGTACTTC.

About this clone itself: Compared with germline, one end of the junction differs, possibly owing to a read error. The CDR3 sequence: CTTSTTANYGYTF. The DNA of the CDR3 is TGTACCACCAGCACGACAGCTAACTATGGCTACACCTTC. The rearrangement links TRBV15 to TRBJ1-2; D is perhaps TRBD1 (5 bases). Germline V lookup: CDR1 LNHNV, CDR2 YYDKDF (reference sequence). The CDR3 runs 13 residues.

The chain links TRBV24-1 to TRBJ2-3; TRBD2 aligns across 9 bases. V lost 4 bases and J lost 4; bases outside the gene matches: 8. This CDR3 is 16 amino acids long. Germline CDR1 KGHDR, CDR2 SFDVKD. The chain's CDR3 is CATSEKAGGFSDTQYF. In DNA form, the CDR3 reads TGTGCCACCAGTGAGAAAGCGGGGGGTTTCTCAGATACGCAGTATTTT.